A selection of T cell receptor beta chains follows, all from one sample in a study of metastatic and nonmetastatic thyroid tumors. TCRdb ran MiXCR on the PCR reads. The sample lists tens of thousands of clones, roughly 12% occurring once. Sample: blood. These receptors all stem from a female donor with papillary thyroid cancer or a benign thyroid nodule (not recorded which). Some clones in this sample may be carry-over from other donors' samples. CDR3s include the opening cysteine and the closing phenylalanine or tryptophan.

J: TRBJ2-3
V: TRBV6-5
CDR3: CASSYSTGDSTDTQYF

J: TRBJ1-1
V: TRBV30
CDR3: CAWSPIGGTEAFF

J: TRBJ2-1
V: TRBV30
CDR3: CAWRRTGYEQFF

J: TRBJ2-1
V: TRBV15
CDR3: CATSRESHVNEQFF

J: TRBJ2-1
V: TRBV9
CDR3: CASSPEGSANEQFF

J: TRBJ2-2
V: TRBV7-8
CDR3: CASSQPLANTGELFF

J: TRBJ2-1
V: TRBV25-1
CDR3: CASPGRSLAGGNNEQFF

J: TRBJ2-2
V: TRBV18
CDR3: CASSPNTGELFF

J: TRBJ1-5
V: TRBV7-2
CDR3: CASSLESWSNQPQHF

J: TRBJ2-7
V: TRBV28
CDR3: CASSKDRVVVEQYF

J: TRBJ2-7
V: TRBV29-1
CDR3: CSYLGAGAYEQYF

J: TRBJ2-3
V: TRBV15
CDR3: CATSRETASTDTQYF

J: TRBJ2-1
V: TRBV6-2/TRBV6-3
CDR3: CASSNRVGLYNEQFF

J: TRBJ2-7
V: TRBV19
CDR3: CASTSSGDPSGEQYF

J: TRBJ2-1
V: TRBV11-2
CDR3: CASSLEAGGSSYNEQFF

J: TRBJ2-1
V: TRBV5-5
CDR3: CASSLEADSSYNEQFF